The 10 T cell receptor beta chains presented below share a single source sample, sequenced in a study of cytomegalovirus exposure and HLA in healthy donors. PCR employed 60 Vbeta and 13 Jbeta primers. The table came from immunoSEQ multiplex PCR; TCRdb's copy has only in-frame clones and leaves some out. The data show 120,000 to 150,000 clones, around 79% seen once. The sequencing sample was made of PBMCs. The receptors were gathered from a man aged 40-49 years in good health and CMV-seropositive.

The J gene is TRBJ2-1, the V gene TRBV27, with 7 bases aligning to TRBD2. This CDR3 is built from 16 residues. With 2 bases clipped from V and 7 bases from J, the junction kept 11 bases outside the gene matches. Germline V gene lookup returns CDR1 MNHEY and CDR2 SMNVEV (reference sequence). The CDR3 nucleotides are TGTGCCAGCAGTTTAGGACCGGGAGGCCCCACGAATGAGCAGTTCTTC. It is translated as CASSLGPGGPTNEQFF.

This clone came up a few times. This chain's CDR3 is CASSSGLAGSYEQYF. For the CDR3, the DNA is TGTGCCAGCAGTTCAGGACTAGCGGGGTCCTACGAGCAGTACTTC. This chain joins TRBV6-6 and TRBJ2-7; 12 bases agree with TRBD2. V was clipped by 4 bases and J by 1 base; unmatched bases: 2. The CDR3 sequence is 15 residues long. Germline V lookup: CDR1 MNHNY, CDR2 SVGAGI (reference sequence).

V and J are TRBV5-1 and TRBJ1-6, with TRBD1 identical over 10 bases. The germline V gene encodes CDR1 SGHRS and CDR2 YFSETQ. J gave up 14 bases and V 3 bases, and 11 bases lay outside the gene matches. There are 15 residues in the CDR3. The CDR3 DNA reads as TGCGCCAGCAGCTCCGGGACAGGGGCCGTTCTGACCCTCCACTTT. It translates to CASSSGTGAVLTLHF. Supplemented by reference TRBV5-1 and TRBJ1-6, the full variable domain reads KAGVTQTPRYLIKTRGQQVTLSCSPISGHRSVSWYQQTPGQGLQFLFEYFSETQRNKGNFPGRFSGRQFSNSRSEMNVSTLELGDSALYLCASSSGTGAVLTLHFGNGTRLTVT.

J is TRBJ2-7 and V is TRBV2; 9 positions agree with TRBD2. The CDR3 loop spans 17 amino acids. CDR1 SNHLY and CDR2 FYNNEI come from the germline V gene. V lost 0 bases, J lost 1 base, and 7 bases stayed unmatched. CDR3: CASSEAFRGRVSYEQYF. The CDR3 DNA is TGTGCCAGCAGTGAAGCGTTCCGCGGGAGGGTATCCTACGAGCAGTACTTC.

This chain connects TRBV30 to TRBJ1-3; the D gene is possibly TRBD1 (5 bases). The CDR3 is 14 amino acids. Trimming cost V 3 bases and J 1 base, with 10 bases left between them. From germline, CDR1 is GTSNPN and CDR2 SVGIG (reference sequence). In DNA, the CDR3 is TGTGCCTGGAGACCTGACAGTTCTGGAAACACCATATATTTT. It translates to CAWRPDSSGNTIYF.

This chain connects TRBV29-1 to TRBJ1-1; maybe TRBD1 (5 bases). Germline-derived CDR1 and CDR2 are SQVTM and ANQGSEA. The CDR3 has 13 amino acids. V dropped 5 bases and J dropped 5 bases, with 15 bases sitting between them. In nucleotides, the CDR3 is TGCAGCGTTTCAGACGGGGGGAGGACTGAAGCTTTCTTT. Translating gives CSVSDGGRTEAFF.

CDR3 protein: CASSLGWRASSYEQYF. The CDR3, as DNA: TGTGCCAGCAGCTTGGGATGGCGGGCTAGCTCCTACGAGCAGTACTTC. The chain uses TRBV5-5 and TRBJ2-7; weak D call: TRBD2 (5 bases). V was trimmed by 0 bases and J by 0 bases, leaving 13 bases between them. Germline CDR1 is SGHKS and CDR2 is YYEKEE (reference sequence). The CDR3 has 16 residues.

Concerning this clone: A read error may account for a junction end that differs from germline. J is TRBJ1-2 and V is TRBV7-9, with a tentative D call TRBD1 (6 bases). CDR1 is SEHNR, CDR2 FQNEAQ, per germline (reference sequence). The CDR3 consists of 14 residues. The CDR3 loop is CSSSGGGEFYGYTF. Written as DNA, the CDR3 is TGTTCCAGCAGTGGAGGGGGGGAGTTCTATGGCTACACCTTC.

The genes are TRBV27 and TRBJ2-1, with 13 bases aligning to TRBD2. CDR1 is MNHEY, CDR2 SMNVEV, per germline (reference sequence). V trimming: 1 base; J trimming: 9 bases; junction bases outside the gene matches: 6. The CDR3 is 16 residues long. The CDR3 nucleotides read TGTGCCAGCAGTTTATTAAGGACTAGCGGGAGAATTGAGCAGTTCTTC. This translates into CASSLLRTSGRIEQFF.

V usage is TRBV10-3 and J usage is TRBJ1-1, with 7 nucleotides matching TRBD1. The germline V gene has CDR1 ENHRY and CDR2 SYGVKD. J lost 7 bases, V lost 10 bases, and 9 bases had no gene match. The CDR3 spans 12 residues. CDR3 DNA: TGTGCCAGCACAGGGGACCGGTTTGAAGCTTTCTTT. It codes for CASTGDRFEAFF.